The TCR beta chain under discussion was sequenced for a study of T cell repertoires in cytomegalovirus infection (dated by TCRdb to the late 2010s). About the full investigation: Because public TCR beta signatures pointed to carriage of CMV infection together with the matching HLA type, the HLA type of each donor mattered for the analysis.

This clonotype came up many times. Its binding antigen is unknown. There are no base qualities to consult, and no much larger clone falls within one base. What the research found in general, with its limitations: The ex vivo response was dominated by HLA-C-restricted CMV-specific TCR beta clonotypes, which also provided the single most frequent clonotype in two of eight donors. Carriers of CMV infection plus the relevant HLA type were discriminated by the cumulative frequency of public TCR beta family members in the study cohort and in an independent approximately 360-donor cohort.

Relative to germline, V is 4 bases shorter and J is 0 bases shorter, with 10 bases between their ends. From the cysteine through the phenylalanine, the CDR3 covers 14 amino acids. Just the 42-base CDR3 DNA is kept, in frame starting at base 1. The germline V gene specifies SGHAT as CDR1 and FQNNGV as CDR2. These reads were obtained on an Illumina HiSeq 1500. TCRdb applied fastp at Q25 and MiXCR to the public reads, then kept only in-frame beta chains. Every distinct CDR3 protein forms one entry, paired with its most common genes and DNA. A total of 210,000 or so distinct CDR3 sequences appear in this sample, roughly 6.5% of them only once. About 6.3% of the sample goes to the ten largest clones.

The sample consisted of PBMCs. The rearranged chain carries TRBV11-2 and TRBJ2-7, with the D gene too uncertain to name. The TCR was taken from a human donor in good health (CMV status not recorded). Some clones in this sample may be carry-over from other donors' samples. The CDR3 protein sequence reads: CASSSDPSSYEQYF. In nucleotide form, the sequence is TGTGCCAGCAGCTCGGACCCTAGCTCCTACGAGCAGTACTTC.